The 5 T cell receptor beta chains in this list originate from one sample, sequenced in a study of shared clonotypes between healthy human individuals (dated by TCRdb to the early 2020s). Receptor libraries were prepared by the immunoSEQ multiplex PCR assay. TCRdb obtained this table from immuneACCESS and retained in-frame rearrangements with V and J assigned. These tables miss some clones; where compared with another copy, unresolved V genes account for less than half of the shortfall, and the remainder is unexplained. The sample includes more than 2 million clones, with roughly 94% observed a single time. The ten most abundant clones make up 0.13% of the sample. The sample consisted of naive CD4+ T cells sorted from blood. The intended sense of this specimen's cell subset or site label: CD45RA+ positively selected. The source of these receptors is a man aged 18 to 30 in good health.

The chain couples TRBV5-4 to TRBJ2-5; D possibly uses TRBD1 or TRBD2 (5 bases each). V was cut by 3 bases and J by 3 bases, with 9 bases left in between. The germline gives CDR1 SGHNT, CDR2 YYREEE (reference sequence). The CDR3 covers 13 residues. The CDR3 is CASSYRDEETQYF. As DNA, the CDR3 is TGTGCCAGCAGCTACCGGGACGAAGAGACCCAGTACTTC. The variable domain in full, completed from reference TRBV5-4 and TRBJ2-5, reads ETGVTQSPTHLIKTRGQQVTLRCSSQSGHNTVSWYQQALGQGPQFIFQYYREEENGRGNFPPRFSGLQFPNYSSELNVNALELDDSALYLCASSYRDEETQYFGPGTRLLVL.

The sample holds a few counts of this clone. The chain recombines TRBV25-1 with TRBJ2-5, with D hard to call. The V end lost 10 bases, the J end lost 2 bases, and 17 bases lay between the germline ends. Germline V gene sequence: CDR1 MGHDK, CDR2 SYGVNS. The CDR3 length is 14 residues. The CDR3 sequence: CATSTAVSQETQYF. In nucleotides, the CDR3 is TGTGCCACCAGCACGGCAGTATCTCAAGAGACCCAGTACTTC.

V gene TRBV5-1 combines with J gene TRBJ1-4; TRBD1 matches 7 bases. CDR3 size: 15 residues. After removal of 0 bases from V and 4 bases from J, the junction contained 3 bases not matched to a gene. Germline CDR1 is SGHRS and CDR2 is YFSETQ. CDR3 in amino acids: CASSLGTGFNEKLFF. In DNA form, the CDR3 reads TGCGCCAGCAGCTTGGGGACAGGATTTAATGAAAAACTGTTTTTT.

V usage is TRBV5-1 and J usage is TRBJ2-2, with D tentatively TRBD1 (5 bases). CDR1 SGHRS and CDR2 YFSETQ come from the germline V gene. V lost 5 bases to trimming and J lost 2 bases, with 13 bases between them. CDR3 length: 15 amino acids. The CDR3 protein is CASSVSRVNTGELFF. The CDR3 DNA sequence: TGCGCCAGCAGTGTTTCCAGGGTCAACACCGGGGAGCTGTTTTTT.

The V call is TRBV6-5, the J call TRBJ2-5, with 7 bases aligning to TRBD1. The closer fit of TRBJ2-7 to the DNA end suggests the J call may be wrong. Germline V gene sequence: CDR1 MNHEY, CDR2 SVGAGI. The CDR3 extends over 12 amino acids. CDR3 DNA: TGTGCCAGCAGGACAGGGCCCTACGAGCAGTACTTC. Amino acid sequence: CASRTGPYEQYF.